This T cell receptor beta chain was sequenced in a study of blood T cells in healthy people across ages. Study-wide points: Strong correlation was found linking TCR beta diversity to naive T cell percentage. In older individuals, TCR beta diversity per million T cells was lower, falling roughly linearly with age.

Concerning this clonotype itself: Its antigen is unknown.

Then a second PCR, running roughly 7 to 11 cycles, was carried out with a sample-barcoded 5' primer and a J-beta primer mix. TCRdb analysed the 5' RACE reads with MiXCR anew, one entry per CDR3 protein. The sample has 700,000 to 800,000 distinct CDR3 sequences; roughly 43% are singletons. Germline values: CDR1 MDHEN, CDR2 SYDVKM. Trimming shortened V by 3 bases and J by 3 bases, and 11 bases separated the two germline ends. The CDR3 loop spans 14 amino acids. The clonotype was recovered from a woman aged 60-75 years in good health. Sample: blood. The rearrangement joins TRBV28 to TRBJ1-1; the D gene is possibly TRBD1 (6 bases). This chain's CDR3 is CASSLGGAYTEAFF. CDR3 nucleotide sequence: TGTGCCAGCAGTTTGGGGGGCGCATACACTGAAGCTTTCTTT.